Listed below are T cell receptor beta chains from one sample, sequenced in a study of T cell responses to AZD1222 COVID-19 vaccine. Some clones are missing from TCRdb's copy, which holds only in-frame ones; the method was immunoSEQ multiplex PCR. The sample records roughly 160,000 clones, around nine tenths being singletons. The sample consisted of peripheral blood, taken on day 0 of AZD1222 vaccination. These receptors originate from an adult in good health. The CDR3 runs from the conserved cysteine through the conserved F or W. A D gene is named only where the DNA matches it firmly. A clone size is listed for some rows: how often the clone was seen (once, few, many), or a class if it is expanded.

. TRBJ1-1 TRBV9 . TGTGCCAGCAGCGTGTTGTCGAACACTGAAGCTTTCTTT CASSVLSNTEAFF
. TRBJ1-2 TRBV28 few TGTGCCAGCAGTTCGGGGGGAAGGAGCTATGGCTACACCTTC CASSSGGRSYGYTF
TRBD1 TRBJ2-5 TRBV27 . TGTGCCAGCAGTGGGATGGACAGGGGATGGGAGACCCAGTACTTC CASSGMDRGWETQYF
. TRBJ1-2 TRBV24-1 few TGTGCCACCAGTGAAGGGACGGACTATGGCTACACCTTC CATSEGTDYGYTF
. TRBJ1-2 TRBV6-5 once TGTGCCAGCAGTTACAAAGCGCATGGCTACACCTTC CASSYKAHGYTF
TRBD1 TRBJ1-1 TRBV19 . TGTGCCAGTAGTATTGGCAGGGGGCCCACTGAAGCTTTCTTT CASSIGRGPTEAFF
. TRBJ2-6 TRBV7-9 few TGTGCCAGCAGCTCCACCCGTACTGGGGCCAACGTCCTGACTTTC CASSSTRTGANVLTF
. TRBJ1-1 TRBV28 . TGTGCCAGCAGTTTAGGGGTAGGGGTGAACACTGAAGCTTTCTTT CASSLGVGVNTEAFF
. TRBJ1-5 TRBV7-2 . TGTGCCAGCAGCTTAGTTACGGGTGCTAATCAGCCCCAGCATTTT CASSLVTGANQPQHF
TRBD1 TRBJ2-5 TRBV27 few TGTGCCAGCAGTCGGGACAGGGAAGAGACCCAGTACTTC CASSRDREETQYF
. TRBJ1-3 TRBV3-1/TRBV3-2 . TGTGCCAGCAGCCAAGATGGCACAGGGCCCCGGAACACCATATATTTT CASSQDGTGPRNTIYF
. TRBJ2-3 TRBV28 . TGTGCCAGCAGTTTATGGACCGGGGGCCGCACAGATACGCAGTATTTT CASSLWTGGRTDTQYF
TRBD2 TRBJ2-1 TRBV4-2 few TGTGCCAGCAGCTATGGACTAGCGGAAGGGAATGAGCAGTTCTTC CASSYGLAEGNEQFF
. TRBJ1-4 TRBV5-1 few TGCGCCAGCACCCTCAGCCCTAATGAAAAACTGTTTTTT CASTLSPNEKLFF
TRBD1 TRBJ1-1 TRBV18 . TGTGCCAGCTCACGGCAAACAGGGGACACTGAAGCTTTCTTT CASSRQTGDTEAFF
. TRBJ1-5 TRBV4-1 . TGCGCCAGCAGCCAAGTAGGGGATAACCAGCCCCAGCATTTT CASSQVGDNQPQHF
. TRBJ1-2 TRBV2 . TGTGCCAGCAGTGAGATCCAGCCAGATCCAGGGGACTATGGCTACACCTTC CASSEIQPDPGDYGYTF
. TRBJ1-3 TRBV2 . TGTGCCAGCAGTGACAGTAACTCTGGAAACACCATATATTTT CASSDSNSGNTIYF
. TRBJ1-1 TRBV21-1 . TGTGCCAGCAGCAAAGAGGGTAAGGAGAATTATTGCCCTGAAGCTTTCTTT CASSKEGKENYCPEAFF
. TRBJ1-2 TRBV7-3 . TGTGCCAGCAGCGATTACATCTTAGAGGATGGCTACACCTTC CASSDYILEDGYTF
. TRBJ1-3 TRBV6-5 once TGTGCCAGCAGTTACTCGCCCCTAGTCACCATATATTTT CASSYSPLVTIYF
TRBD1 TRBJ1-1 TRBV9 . TGTGCCAGCAGCCCCTGGGGGACAGGGAGAAACACTGAAGCTTTCTTT CASSPWGTGRNTEAFF
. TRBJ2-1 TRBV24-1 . TGTGCCACCAGTGATCCGGACTGGCAGGTGAACAATGAGCAGTTCTTC CATSDPDWQVNNEQFF
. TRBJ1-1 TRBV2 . TGTGCCAGCAGGGCGGGCTGGAACACTGAAGCTTTCTTT CASRAGWNTEAFF
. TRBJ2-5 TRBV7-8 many TGTGCCAGCAGCTCAGGACAGTTTGAGATCGAGACCCAGTACTTC CASSSGQFEIETQYF
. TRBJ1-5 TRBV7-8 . TGTGCCAGCAGCCACGATCGACGGTACAATCAGCCCCAGCATTTT CASSHDRRYNQPQHF
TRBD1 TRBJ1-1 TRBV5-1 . TGCGCCAGCAGGAGGGGGCCAACTAACACTGAAGCTTTCTTT CASRRGPTNTEAFF
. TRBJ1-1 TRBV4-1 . TGCGCCAGCAGCCAAAATCAGTTGAACACTGAAGCTTTCTTT CASSQNQLNTEAFF
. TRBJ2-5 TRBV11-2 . TGTGCCAGCAGCCCGGCCGGGACACAAGAGACCCAGTACTTC CASSPAGTQETQYF
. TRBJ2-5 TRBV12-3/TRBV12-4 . TGTGCCAGCAGTTTCGGTCTAAAAGAGACCCAGTACTTC CASSFGLKETQYF